One and the same sample provided the 24 T cell receptor beta chains below, sequenced in a study of blood T cells in healthy people across ages. Combining a sample-barcoded 5' primer with a J-beta primer mix, a second PCR ran for about 7 to 11 cycles. From the 5' RACE reads, TCRdb called clonotypes with MiXCR, one entry per CDR3 protein. The repertoire holds more than 550,000 distinct CDR3 sequences, with approximately 21% as singletons. The sequenced material came from blood. Every receptor here comes from a man aged 65 to 85 in good health.

For this clonotype: One end of the junction is discordant with germline, which a read error may explain. The DNA of the CDR3 is TGCACCAGCGGCCATGGTGTTTATGGCTACACCTTC. Encoded protein: CTSGHGVYGYTF. The V gene is TRBV4-1, the J gene TRBJ1-2; D remains unclear. Germline V gene sequence: CDR1 MGHRA, CDR2 YSYEKL. The CDR3 has 12 residues.

A note on this clonotype: One end of the junction does not line up with germline, which may come from a read error. The chain is built from TRBV19 and TRBJ1-2; 7 bases fit TRBD1. Germline V gene sequence: CDR1 LNHDA, CDR2 SQIVND (reference sequence). This CDR3 has 16 residues. CDR3 bases: TGTGCCAGTAGTTTCCGACCGGGACAGATCAGGTATGCCTACACCTTC. Translated, it gives CASSFRPGQIRYAYTF.

This clonotype occurred many times. The rearrangement joins TRBV15 to TRBJ2-5; D remains unclear. This CDR3 has 11 residues. Trimming shortened V by 5 bases and J by 4 bases, and 5 bases separated the two germline ends. Germline CDR1 and CDR2: LNHNV and YYDKDF (reference sequence). The CDR3 DNA reads as TGTGCCACCAGCTCGCGAGAGACCCAGTACTTC. Amino acids: CATSSRETQYF.

This clonotype showed up just a few times. The chain employs TRBV5-1 and TRBJ2-5, with D maybe TRBD1 (5 bases). With 5 bases removed from V and 3 bases from J, the gap between germline ends came to 11 bases. Germline V gives CDR1 SGHRS, CDR2 YFSETQ. This CDR3 contains 13 residues. CDR3 region: CASSVTTEETQYF. In DNA, the CDR3 is TGCGCCAGCAGTGTGACGACAGAAGAGACCCAGTACTTC.

The J gene is TRBJ2-1, the V gene TRBV28; D is unclear. V was trimmed by 5 bases and J by 5 bases, leaving 10 bases between them. The CDR3 runs to 13 residues. Germline lookup yields CDR1 MDHEN and CDR2 SYDVKM. CDR3 loop: CASSLVNHNEQFF. The CDR3 DNA sequence: TGTGCCAGCAGTCTGGTGAATCACAATGAGCAGTTCTTC.

The chain is built from TRBV12-3 or TRBV12-4 and TRBJ2-7, with 7 bases fitting TRBD1. The trim removed 5 bases at V and 9 bases at J, leaving 7 bases unmatched. This CDR3 region has 12 residues. The CDR3 sequence is CASSRDSNGQYF. Here the CDR3 DNA reads TGTGCCAGCAGTCGGGACAGTAACGGGCAGTACTTC.

The chain employs TRBV6-6 and TRBJ2-1, with 11 bases identical to TRBD1. This CDR3 region has 16 residues. Trimming at V came to 6 bases and at J to 6 bases, leaving 10 bases not matched to a gene. Germline V gene sequence: CDR1 MNHNY, CDR2 SVGAGI (reference sequence). This CDR3 reads CASRDSGTGGRNEQFF. The CDR3 nucleotides read TGTGCCAGCAGGGATTCCGGGACAGGGGGGCGCAATGAGCAGTTCTTC.

The rearrangement links TRBV12-3 or TRBV12-4 to TRBJ1-5; TRBD1 might be the D (6 bases). Deletions cut 3 bases from V and 1 base from J, with 7 bases between. CDR3 length: 14 residues. In DNA, the CDR3 is TGTGCCAGCAGTTTTACAGGGAGCAATCAGCCCCAGCATTTT. Protein sequence: CASSFTGSNQPQHF.

This clonotype has a handful of counts. Germline is not matched at one junction end, which may reflect a read error. The chain recombines TRBV28 with TRBJ1-1, with unresolved D. The CDR3 extends over 13 amino acids. Germline CDR1 MDHEN, CDR2 SYDVKM. The CDR3 coding sequence is TGTGCCAGCAGTTTAGGTATCGCCACTGGAGCTTTCTTT. It codes for CASSLGIATGAFF.

The chain is built from TRBV6-6 and TRBJ2-1; tentatively, D is TRBD2 (5 bases). The V gene's germline CDR1 is MNHNY and CDR2 SVGAGI (reference sequence). The V gene lost 6 bases and the J gene lost 5 bases, with 11 bases spanning the gap. This CDR3 region has 13 residues. The CDR3 region is CASRTGKNNEQFF. In DNA form, the CDR3 reads TGTGCCAGCAGGACCGGGAAGAACAATGAGCAGTTCTTC.

This clonotype was counted between two and nine times. V and J are TRBV3-1 and TRBJ2-3, with D tentatively TRBD1 or TRBD2 (5 bases each). Germline CDR1 LGHDT, CDR2 YNNKEL (reference sequence). Trimming removed 0 bases at V and 7 bases at J, with 11 bases between. The CDR3 length is 14 residues. DNA of the CDR3: TGTGCCAGCAGCCAAGAGGGGGACCCCAATACGCAGTATTTT. Protein sequence: CASSQEGDPNTQYF.

This clonotype was counted only a few times. V gene TRBV10-3 combines with J gene TRBJ1-3; 7 positions agree with TRBD1. The germline CDR1 and CDR2 sequences are ENHRY and SYGVKD. The CDR3 is 14 amino acids. The V and J ends lost 6 bases and 2 bases, in that order; junction bases with no gene match: 4. The CDR3 bases are TGTGCCATCAGGGGGGACAGCACTGGAAACACCATATATTTT. Its translation is CAIRGDSTGNTIYF.

The chain has TRBV20-1 and TRBJ2-3; 9 bases match TRBD2. V gave up 5 bases and J gave up 1 base; unmatched junction bases: 4. Germline V lookup: CDR1 DFQATT, CDR2 SNEGSKA (reference sequence). The CDR3 sequence is 14 residues long. The CDR3 coding sequence is TGCAGTGCTCCGGGACTAGCAGGCACAGATACGCAGTATTTT. Its translation: CSAPGLAGTDTQYF.

This chain's CDR3 is CASSPINTDTQYF. In DNA, the CDR3 is TGTGCCAGCAGTCCAATTAACACAGATACGCAGTATTTT. The chain uses TRBV12-3 or TRBV12-4 and TRBJ2-3, with D unclear. The CDR3 sequence is 13 residues long. V was trimmed by 5 bases and J by 2 bases, leaving 8 bases between them.

The V gene is TRBV20-1, the J gene TRBJ2-5; 9 bases fit TRBD1. The end of the DNA is better explained by TRBJ2-7, so the J call may be wrong. Looked up from germline, CDR1 is DFQATT and CDR2 is SNEGSKA (reference sequence). The CDR3 loop spans 15 amino acids. The CDR3: CSARVPGTGFDEQYF. DNA of the CDR3: TGCAGTGCTAGAGTTCCCGGGACAGGGTTCGACGAGCAGTACTTC.

V usage is TRBV7-9 and J usage is TRBJ1-1; 7 positions agree with TRBD1. The CDR3 runs to 15 residues. CDR1 is SEHNR, CDR2 FQNEAQ, per germline (reference sequence). V lost 5 bases and J lost 5; bases outside the gene matches: 11. This CDR3 reads CASSPTRQGDTEAFF. CDR3 bases: TGTGCCAGCAGCCCGACTCGACAGGGCGATACTGAAGCTTTCTTT.

This chain links TRBV5-1 with TRBJ2-1, with D possibly matching TRBD2 (5 bases). The end of the DNA aligns better with TRBJ2-7, so the J call may be wrong. The CDR3 spans 15 residues. CDR1 and CDR2 from the germline V gene are SGHRS and YFSETQ. The CDR3 coding sequence is TGCGCCAGCAGCTTGGACGGGATAGGGATCTACGAGCAGTACTTC. This gives the protein CASSLDGIGIYEQYF.

A note on this clonotype: An end of the junction differs from the germline gene, which may be a read error. The chain combines TRBV14 with TRBJ1-2, with a possible D match to TRBD1 (5 bases). Germline values: CDR1 SGHDN, CDR2 FVKESK. This CDR3 region has 13 residues. CDR3 nucleotide sequence: TGTGCCAGCAGCCCAGGGCAGGACTATGGCTGCACCTTC. This translates into CASSPGQDYGCTF.

V gene TRBV29-1 combines with J gene TRBJ1-2; D is perhaps TRBD1 (5 bases). CDR1 is SQVTM, CDR2 ANQGSEA, per germline. This CDR3 contains 13 residues. V gave up 3 bases and J gave up 2 bases, with 10 bases separating them. The DNA of the CDR3 is TGCAGCGTTGATCAGGGCTCCAACTATGGCTACACCTTC. Translated, it gives CSVDQGSNYGYTF.

This clonotype was detected only once. The rearrangement uses TRBV7-6 and TRBJ2-1; the D is unclear. The CDR3 loop spans 15 amino acids. From germline, CDR1 is SGHVS and CDR2 FNYEAQ. Between the trimmed V and J ends, which lost 2 bases and 5 bases, there was a span of 13 bases. The CDR3 DNA reads as TGTGCCAGCAGCTTAAGACCGGCGGAGAACAATGAGCAGTTCTTC. Protein product: CASSLRPAENNEQFF. The full variable domain, with the rest looked up from reference TRBV7-6 and TRBJ2-1, is GAGVSQSPRYKVTKRGQDVALRCDPISGHVSLYWYRQALGQGPEFLTYFNYEAQQDKSGLPNDRFSAERPEGSISTLTIQRTEQRDSAMYRCASSLRPAENNEQFFGPGTRLTVL.

This clonotype turned up a few times. J is TRBJ1-1 and V is TRBV5-1, with TRBD1 as a possible D gene (5 bases). Germline CDR1 and CDR2: SGHRS and YFSETQ. The CDR3 length is 17 residues. V was pared by 0 bases and J by 0 bases, with 15 bases between. CDR3 sequence (DNA): TGCGCCAGCAGCTTGGTCCGGGGGGGAGACATGAACACTGAAGCTTTCTTT. Its translation: CASSLVRGGDMNTEAFF.

This clonotype has more than one count but fewer than ten. The CDR3 spells CASSSLAGHYNEQFF. CDR3 sequence (DNA): TGTGCCAGCAGCTCGCTAGCGGGGCACTACAATGAGCAGTTCTTC. V is TRBV7-9 and J is TRBJ2-1; TRBD2 aligns across 9 bases. Germline V lookup: CDR1 SEHNR, CDR2 FQNEAQ (reference sequence). The CDR3 is 15 amino acids. Losses at the gene ends were 4 bases for V and 3 bases for J; bases not matched to a gene: 4.

This chain connects TRBV6-1 to TRBJ1-5; 10 nucleotides match TRBD1. The ends lost 3 bases at V and 6 bases at J; junction bases unmatched: 8. Germline CDR1 reads MNHNS; CDR2 reads SASEGT. The CDR3 length is 16 residues. The CDR3 spells CASSDVRDRGRQPQHF. For the CDR3, the DNA is TGTGCCAGCAGTGATGTCCGGGACAGGGGCCGTCAGCCCCAGCATTTT.

This clonotype showed up many times. The chain has TRBV6-1 and TRBJ2-1; the D gene is possibly TRBD2 (6 bases). Germline CDR1 reads MNHNS; CDR2 reads SASEGT. The CDR3 spans 14 residues. Trimming stripped 7 bases from V and 6 bases from J, with 16 bases between. The CDR3 region is CASTGASAVNEQFF. The CDR3 DNA reads as TGTGCCAGCACTGGGGCTAGCGCAGTCAATGAGCAGTTCTTC.